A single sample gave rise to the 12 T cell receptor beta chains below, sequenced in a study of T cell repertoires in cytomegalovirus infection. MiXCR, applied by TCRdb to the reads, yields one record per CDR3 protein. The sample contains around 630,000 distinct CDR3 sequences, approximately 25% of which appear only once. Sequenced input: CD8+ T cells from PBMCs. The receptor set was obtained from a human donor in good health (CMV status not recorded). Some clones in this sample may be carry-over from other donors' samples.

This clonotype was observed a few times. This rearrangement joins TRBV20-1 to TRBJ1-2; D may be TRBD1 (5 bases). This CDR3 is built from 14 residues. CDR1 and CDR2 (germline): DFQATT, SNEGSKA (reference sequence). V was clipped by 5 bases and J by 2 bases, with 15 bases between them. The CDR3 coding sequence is TGCAGTGCTTCCCTCCAGGGTTCGAACTATGGCTACACCTTC. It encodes CSASLQGSNYGYTF.

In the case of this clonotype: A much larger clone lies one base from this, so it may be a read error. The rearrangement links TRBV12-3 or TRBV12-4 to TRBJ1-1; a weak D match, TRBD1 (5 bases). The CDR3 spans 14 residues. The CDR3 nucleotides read TGTGCCAGCAGTTTCGGGGGATTGAACACTAAAGCTTTCTTT. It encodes CASSFGGLNTKAFF.

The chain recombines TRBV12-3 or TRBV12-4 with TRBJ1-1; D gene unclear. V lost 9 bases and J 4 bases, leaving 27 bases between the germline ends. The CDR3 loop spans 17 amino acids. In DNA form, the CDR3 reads TGTGCCAGTAACCAAGGGTGGCAGGTCGAGGAGGGCACTGAAGCTTTCTTT. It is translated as CASNQGWQVEEGTEAFF.

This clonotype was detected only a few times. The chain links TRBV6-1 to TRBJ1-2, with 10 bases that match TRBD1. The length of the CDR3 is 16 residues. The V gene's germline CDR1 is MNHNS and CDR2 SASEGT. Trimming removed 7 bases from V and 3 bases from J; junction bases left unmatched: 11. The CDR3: CASKSGTGAPYYGYTF. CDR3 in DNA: TGTGCCAGCAAATCGGGGACAGGGGCTCCCTACTATGGCTACACCTTC.

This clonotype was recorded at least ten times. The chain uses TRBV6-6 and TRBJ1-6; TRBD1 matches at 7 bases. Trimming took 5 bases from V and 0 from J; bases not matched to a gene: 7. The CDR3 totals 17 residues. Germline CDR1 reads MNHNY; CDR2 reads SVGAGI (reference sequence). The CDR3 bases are TGTGCCAGCAGTAGCTTCAGGGGGAGCTCCTATAATTCACCCCTCCACTTT. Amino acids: CASSSFRGSSYNSPLHF.

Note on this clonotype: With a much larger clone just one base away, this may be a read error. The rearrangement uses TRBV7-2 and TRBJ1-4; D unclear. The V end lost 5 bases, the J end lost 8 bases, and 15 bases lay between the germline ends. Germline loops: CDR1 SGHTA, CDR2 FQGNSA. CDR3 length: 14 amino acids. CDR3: CTSSDTNYPEKLFF. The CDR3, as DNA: TGTACCAGCAGCGATACAAACTACCCCGAAAAACTGTTTTTT. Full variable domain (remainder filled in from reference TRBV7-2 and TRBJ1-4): GAGVSQSPSNKVTEKGKDVELRCDPISGHTALYWYRQSLGQGLEFLIYFQGNSAPDKSGLPSDRFSAERTGGSVSTLTIQRTQQEDSAVYLCTSSDTNYPEKLFFGSGTQLSVL.

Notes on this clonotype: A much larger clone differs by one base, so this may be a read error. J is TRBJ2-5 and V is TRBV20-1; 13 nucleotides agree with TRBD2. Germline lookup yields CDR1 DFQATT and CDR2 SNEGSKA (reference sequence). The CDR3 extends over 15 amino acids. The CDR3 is CSAPRLAGGREIQYF. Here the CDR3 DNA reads TGCAGTGCTCCCAGACTAGCGGGGGGTCGGGAGATCCAGTACTTC.

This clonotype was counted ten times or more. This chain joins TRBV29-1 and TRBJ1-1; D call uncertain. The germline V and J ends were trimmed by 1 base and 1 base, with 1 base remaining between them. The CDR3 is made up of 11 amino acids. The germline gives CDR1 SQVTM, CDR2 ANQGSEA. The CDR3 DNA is TGCAGCGTTGAAGGGAACACTGAAGCTTTCTTT. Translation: CSVEGNTEAFF. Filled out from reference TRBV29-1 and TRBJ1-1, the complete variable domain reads SAVISQKPSRDICQRGTSLTIQCQVDSQVTMMFWYRQQPGQSLTLIATANQGSEATYESGFVIDKFPISRPNLTFSTLTVSNMSPEDSSIYLCSVEGNTEAFFGQGTRLTVV.

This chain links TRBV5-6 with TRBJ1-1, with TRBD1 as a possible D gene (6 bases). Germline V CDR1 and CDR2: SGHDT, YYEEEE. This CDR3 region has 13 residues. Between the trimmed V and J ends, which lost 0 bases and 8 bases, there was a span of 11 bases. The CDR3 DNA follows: TGTGCCAGCAGCTTGGCGGGACACATAGAAGCTTTCTTT. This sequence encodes CASSLAGHIEAFF. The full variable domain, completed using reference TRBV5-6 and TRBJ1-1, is DAGVTQSPTHLIKTRGQQVTLRCSPKSGHDTVSWYQQALGQGPQFIFQYYEEEERQRGNFPDRFSGHQFPNYSSELNVNALLLGDSALYLCASSLAGHIEAFFGQGTRLTVV.

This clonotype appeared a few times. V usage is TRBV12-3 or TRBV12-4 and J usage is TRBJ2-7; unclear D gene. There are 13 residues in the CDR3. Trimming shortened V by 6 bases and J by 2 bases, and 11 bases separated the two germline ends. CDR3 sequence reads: CASSSVGPYEQYF. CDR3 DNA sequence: TGTGCCAGCAGCTCCGTAGGTCCCTACGAGCAGTACTTC.

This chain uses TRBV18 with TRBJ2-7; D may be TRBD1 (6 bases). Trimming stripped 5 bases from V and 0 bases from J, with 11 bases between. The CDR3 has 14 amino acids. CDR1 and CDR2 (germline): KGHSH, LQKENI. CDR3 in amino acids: CASSKDSLSYEQYF. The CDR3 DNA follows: TGTGCCAGCTCAAAGGACAGCCTCTCCTACGAGCAGTACTTC.

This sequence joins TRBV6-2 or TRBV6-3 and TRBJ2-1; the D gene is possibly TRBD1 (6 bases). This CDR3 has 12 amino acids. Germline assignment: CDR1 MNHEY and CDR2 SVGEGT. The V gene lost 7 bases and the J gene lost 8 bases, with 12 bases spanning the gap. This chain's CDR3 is CASNPDSHEQFF. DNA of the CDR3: TGTGCCAGCAACCCGGACAGCCATGAGCAGTTCTTC.